Below are 32 T cell receptor beta chains sequenced from a single sample in a study of blood T cells in healthy people across ages. Sample-barcoded 5' priming and a J-beta primer mix drove a second PCR of about 7 to 11 cycles. One entry per CDR3 protein, called by TCRdb with MiXCR from the 5' RACE reads. This sample carries fewer than 950,000 distinct CDR3 sequences, approximately 53% of them seen once, and the ten largest clones take about 42%. The sequenced material came from blood. The origin of the receptors is a man of 80 years or more in good health.

The rearrangement joins TRBV7-2 to TRBJ2-1; no definite D call. Trimming stripped 5 bases from V and 3 bases from J, with 11 bases between. The CDR3 has 14 residues. Germline lookup yields CDR1 SGHTA and CDR2 FQGNSA. CDR3 coding DNA: TGTGCCAGCAGCCCCGAGTTGGGCTACAATGAGCAGTTCTTC. It yields the protein CASSPELGYNEQFF.

This clonotype was observed at least ten times. The chain links TRBV29-1 to TRBJ2-1; possibly TRBD2 for D (6 bases). The CDR3 totals 13 residues. Germline V gene data show CDR1 as SQVTM and CDR2 as ANQGSEA. The ends were cut back, 6 bases at V and 9 bases at J, with 18 bases in the middle. This chain's CDR3 is CSVPPLAGFEQFF. The CDR3 nucleotides read TGCAGCGTCCCCCCACTAGCTGGATTTGAGCAGTTCTTC.

The rearrangement links TRBV5-1 to TRBJ2-5, with D hard to call. The CDR3 loop spans 14 amino acids. Germline V lookup: CDR1 SGHRS, CDR2 YFSETQ. V lost 0 bases and J lost 1, with 7 bases in between. The CDR3 nucleotides read TGCGCCAGCAGCTTGGGAAGTCCCCAAGAGACCCAGTACTTC. Translated, it gives CASSLGSPQETQYF.

This clonotype has only a few counts. The chain has TRBV12-3 or TRBV12-4 and TRBJ1-2, with 9 bases fitting TRBD1. The CDR3 loop spans 17 amino acids. V shed 5 bases and J 2 bases; nucleotides not matched to a gene: 12. The CDR3 DNA is TGTGCCAGCAGTCCGATTACAGGGGGCCGGTCAAACTATGGCTACACCTTC. It codes for CASSPITGGRSNYGYTF.

The rearrangement joins TRBV12-3 or TRBV12-4 to TRBJ2-5, with 10 bases that match TRBD2. The tail of the sequence fits TRBJ2-7 better, so the J call may be wrong. This CDR3 is built from 15 residues. CDR3 sequence (DNA): TGTGCCAGCAGCTTTTCTAGCGGGAGTGCCCACGAGCAGTACTTC. Its protein is CASSFSSGSAHEQYF.

The chain combines TRBV29-1 with TRBJ1-2, with D possibly matching TRBD1 (6 bases). V lost 5 bases to trimming and J lost 3 bases, with 16 bases between them. Germline V gives CDR1 SQVTM, CDR2 ANQGSEA. The CDR3 has 14 residues. The CDR3 DNA sequence: TGCAGCGTTCAAGCTTGGGGACACCACTATGGCTACACCTTC. It encodes CSVQAWGHHYGYTF.

This clonotype was observed a few times. J is TRBJ2-1 and V is TRBV9, with D unclear. CDR1 and CDR2 (germline): SGDLS, YYNGEE. The CDR3 length is 15 residues. Trimming left V 0 bases short and J 4 bases short, with 11 bases between. The CDR3 DNA reads TGTGCCAGCAGCGTAGATGGGTTCCCTTACAATGAGCAGTTCTTC. Encoded protein: CASSVDGFPYNEQFF.

This clonotype was found a few times. The V gene is TRBV11-2, the J gene TRBJ1-6, with 7 bases that match TRBD1. Germline CDR1 reads SGHAT; CDR2 reads FQNNGV. The CDR3 is made up of 18 amino acids. The J segment lost 0 bases and the V segment lost 5 bases, leaving 10 bases of the junction unmatched. CDR3 nucleotides: TGTGCCAGCAGCCCAACCCCGACAGGGAGCTCCTATAATTCACCCCTCCACTTT. It codes for CASSPTPTGSSYNSPLHF.

The gene calls are TRBV20-1 and TRBJ2-4; 9 positions match TRBD1. Trimming took 7 bases from V and 13 from J; bases not matched to a gene: 14. This CDR3 is built from 13 residues. Germline loops: CDR1 DFQATT, CDR2 SNEGSKA (reference sequence). CDR3 sequence reads: CSVWGQGVNEQYF. CDR3 bases: TGCAGTGTTTGGGGACAGGGAGTCAATGAGCAGTACTTC.

This clonotype turned up a few times. J is TRBJ2-7 and V is TRBV6-6, with D possibly TRBD1 on 6 matching bases. This CDR3 has 13 amino acids. V was cut by 2 bases and J by 2 bases, with 7 bases left in between. Looked up from germline, CDR1 is MNHNY and CDR2 is SVGAGI (reference sequence). CDR3 nucleotide sequence: TGTGCCAGCAGTTACCGGGACACCTACGAGCAGTACTTC. Translating it yields CASSYRDTYEQYF.

The genes are TRBV9 and TRBJ2-5, with 12 bases identical to TRBD2. The CDR3 length is 18 residues. The junction had 21 bases not matched to a gene; V was cut back by 4 bases and J by 11 bases. Per the germline V gene, CDR1 is SGDLS and CDR2 is YYNGEE. This CDR3 is CASSPRTQLAGGYNEQYF. The DNA of the CDR3 is TGTGCCAGCAGCCCGCGGACCCAACTAGCGGGGGGCTACAATGAGCAGTACTTC.

The V and J genes are TRBV12-3 or TRBV12-4 and TRBJ2-5; 7 bases match TRBD2. V shed 5 bases and J 5 bases; nucleotides not matched to a gene: 11. The CDR3 contains 15 residues. As DNA, the CDR3 is TGTGCCAGCAGTAGGTCTAGCGGTCCGTGGGAGACCCAGTACTTC. Translation gives CASSRSSGPWETQYF.

The chain combines TRBV18 with TRBJ2-2, with 9 nucleotides matching TRBD2. The CDR3 is 16 amino acids. V was clipped by 1 base and J by 0 bases; unmatched bases: 0. The V gene's germline CDR1 is KGHSH and CDR2 LQKENI. The CDR3 DNA follows: TGTGCCAGCTCACCACTAGCGGGAGCGAACACCGGGGAGCTGTTTTTT. Amino acid sequence: CASSPLAGANTGELFF.

The chain carries TRBV5-1 and TRBJ1-2; D is uncertain. There are 13 residues in the CDR3. The germline gives CDR1 SGHRS, CDR2 YFSETQ. The V end lost 4 bases, the J end lost 2 bases, and 9 bases lay between the germline ends. CDR3 sequence: CASSVESNYGYTF. As DNA, the CDR3 is TGCGCCAGCAGCGTGGAAAGCAACTATGGCTACACCTTC.

The rearrangement joins TRBV7-2 to TRBJ1-2; possible D gene TRBD1, 5 bases. Germline CDR1 SGHTA, CDR2 FQGNSA. The V end lost 4 bases, the J end lost 8 bases, and 20 bases lay between the germline ends. The length of the CDR3 is 15 residues. The DNA of the CDR3 is TGTGCCAGCAGCTCGCCCGGGACGGATGTTCGAGGCTACACCTTC. Translation: CASSSPGTDVRGYTF.

This clonotype was recorded a few times. The rearrangement joins TRBV29-1 to TRBJ2-1, with 11 bases fitting TRBD2. Germline lookup yields CDR1 SQVTM and CDR2 ANQGSEA. The V segment lost 2 bases and the J segment 0 bases; nucleotides outside the gene matches: 21. The CDR3 is made up of 22 amino acids. CDR3 nucleotides: TGCAGCGTTGAACCCCTAAGAGGCCTTGGGACTAGCGGCCTGAGCTCCTACAATGAGCAGTTCTTC. Protein product: CSVEPLRGLGTSGLSSYNEQFF.

V usage is TRBV7-9 and J usage is TRBJ2-1, with a tentative D call TRBD1 (6 bases). The CDR3 extends over 16 amino acids. Between the trimmed V and J ends, which lost 5 bases and 0 bases, there was a span of 14 bases. Germline values: CDR1 SEHNR, CDR2 FQNEAQ (reference sequence). The DNA for the CDR3 is TGTGCCAGCAGCCAACCTACAGGGAGCTCCTACAATGAGCAGTTCTTC. It encodes CASSQPTGSSYNEQFF.

V gene TRBV27 combines with J gene TRBJ2-7, with 7 bases identical to TRBD2. V dropped 5 bases and J dropped 7; count of bases not matched to a gene: 17. This CDR3 region has 16 residues. Looked up from germline, CDR1 is MNHEY and CDR2 is SMNVEV (reference sequence). The DNA of the CDR3 is TGTGCCAGCAGTCCCCACCCGGGGGGAGCGCTCAATGAGCAGTACTTC. Amino acids: CASSPHPGGALNEQYF.

The chain is built from TRBV5-1 and TRBJ2-7, with 9 bases fitting TRBD2. Germline V gene lookup returns CDR1 SGHRS and CDR2 YFSETQ. V was pared by 0 bases and J by 3 bases, with 4 bases of the junction left unmatched. The CDR3 loop spans 15 amino acids. The CDR3 region is CASSLGPSGIYEQYF. Here the CDR3 DNA reads TGCGCCAGCAGCTTGGGGCCTAGCGGGATCTACGAGCAGTACTTC. The whole variable domain, remainder taken from reference TRBV5-1 and TRBJ2-7, is KAGVTQTPRYLIKTRGQQVTLSCSPISGHRSVSWYQQTPGQGLQFLFEYFSETQRNKGNFPGRFSGRQFSNSRSEMNVSTLELGDSALYLCASSLGPSGIYEQYFGPGTRLTVT.

A single count supports this clonotype. The chain has TRBV21-1 and TRBJ1-5; the table calls TRBD1, which could not be checked here. TRBV21-1 is termed a pseudogene. The CDR3 loop spans 16 amino acids. The CDR3 loop is CASNNSPTKSNQPQHF. CDR3 nucleotide sequence: TGTGCCAGCAACAATTCCCCCACGAAGTCCAATCAGCCCCAGCATTTT.

This sequence joins TRBV7-3 and TRBJ2-3, with D possibly TRBD2 on 6 matching bases. The germline V gene has CDR1 SGHTA and CDR2 FQGTGA. V lost 2 bases to trimming and J lost 8 bases, with 11 bases between them. The CDR3 length is 13 residues. CDR3 amino acids: CASSLWRAGTQYF. As DNA, the CDR3 is TGTGCCAGCAGCTTATGGAGGGCCGGTACGCAGTATTTT.

This clonotype appeared a few times. The chain links TRBV2 to TRBJ2-3, with 7 bases lining up with TRBD1. The V gene's germline CDR1 is SNHLY and CDR2 FYNNEI. This CDR3 has 16 amino acids. V trimming: 5 bases; J trimming: 3 bases; junction bases outside the gene matches: 11. CDR3 DNA: TGTGCCAGCAGTCGGACAGACAGGGTATCAACAGATACGCAGTATTTT. Protein product: CASSRTDRVSTDTQYF.

The chain carries TRBV24-1 and TRBJ2-6, with D perhaps being TRBD1 or TRBD2 (5 bases each). This CDR3 has 13 residues. CDR1 and CDR2 (germline): KGHDR, SFDVKD. The ends were cut back, 9 bases at V and 0 bases at J, with 5 bases in the middle. CDR3 sequence (DNA): TGTGCCACCGGGGGCTCTGGGGCCAACGTCCTGACTTTC. This translates into CATGGSGANVLTF.

The chain joins TRBV7-8 to TRBJ2-3, with a weak D call TRBD1 (6 bases). V gave up 3 bases and J gave up 14 bases, with 30 bases separating them. The CDR3 length is 17 residues. Germline V gene data show CDR1 as SGHVS and CDR2 as FQNEAQ. CDR3 sequence reads: CASSFGQGKGAQGYAYF. The DNA of the CDR3 is TGTGCCAGCAGCTTTGGTCAGGGGAAAGGGGCACAGGGATACGCGTATTTT.

The rearrangement links TRBV2 to TRBJ2-1; 10 bases align to TRBD2. The V and J ends lost 4 bases and 10 bases, in that order; junction bases with no gene match: 10. The CDR3 is made up of 15 amino acids. Germline loops: CDR1 SNHLY, CDR2 FYNNEI. For the CDR3, the DNA is TGTGCCAGCAGTGTAAATCTAGCGGGAGCGGGGGAGCAGTTCTTC. Protein: CASSVNLAGAGEQFF.

The chain employs TRBV6-1 and TRBJ2-6; unclear D gene. V lost 5 bases and J lost 0, with 14 bases in between. The CDR3 runs 17 residues. Germline-derived CDR1 and CDR2 are MNHNS and SASEGT. CDR3 in amino acids: CASSIKGFGSGANVLTF. In DNA form, the CDR3 reads TGTGCCAGCAGTATTAAGGGATTCGGCTCTGGGGCCAACGTCCTGACTTTC.

As for this clonotype: This may arise from a read error, as a much more abundant clone is one base away. This chain links TRBV24-1 with TRBJ2-4, with D tentatively TRBD1 (6 bases). The germline V and J ends were trimmed by 3 bases and 8 bases, with 13 bases remaining between them. Germline-derived CDR1 and CDR2 are KGHDR and SFDVKD. The CDR3 is made up of 14 amino acids. CDR3 sequence reads: CATSDAGTSDIQYF. CDR3 DNA: TGTGCCACCAGTGATGCCGGGACATCCGACATTCAGTACTTC.

The sample holds a few counts of this clonotype. This chain uses TRBV27 with TRBJ2-3; the D is unclear. The germline V and J ends were trimmed by 6 bases and 0 bases, with 7 bases remaining between them. In germline, CDR1 is MNHEY, CDR2 SMNVEV (reference sequence). There are 13 residues in the CDR3. The chain's CDR3 is CASRVTSTDTQYF. Written as DNA, the CDR3 is TGTGCCAGCAGGGTCACGAGCACAGATACGCAGTATTTT.

This rearrangement joins TRBV4-2 to TRBJ1-1; the D is unclear. This CDR3 has 13 amino acids. Germline V gene lookup returns CDR1 LGHNA and CDR2 YNFKEQ. Trimming removed 0 bases at V and 8 bases at J, with 10 bases between. CDR3 sequence (DNA): TGTGCCAGCAGCCAAGATAGGAAGACGGAAGCTTTCTTT. Translating it yields CASSQDRKTEAFF.

V and J are TRBV5-1 and TRBJ2-1; 10 positions agree with TRBD2. Germline CDR1 reads SGHRS; CDR2 reads YFSETQ. V dropped 0 bases and J dropped 5; count of bases not matched to a gene: 8. This CDR3 has 17 residues. In DNA form, the CDR3 reads TGCGCCAGCAGCTTGGGAACTAGCGGGGTTCACAACAATGAGCAGTTCTTC. Its protein is CASSLGTSGVHNNEQFF. The complete variable domain, with remaining parts taken from reference TRBV5-1 and TRBJ2-1, reads KAGVTQTPRYLIKTRGQQVTLSCSPISGHRSVSWYQQTPGQGLQFLFEYFSETQRNKGNFPGRFSGRQFSNSRSEMNVSTLELGDSALYLCASSLGTSGVHNNEQFFGPGTRLTVL.

This chain links TRBV5-1 with TRBJ2-4; TRBD1 matches at 7 bases. The DNA matches TRBJ2-7 better at its end, which makes the J call doubtful. Germline assignment: CDR1 SGHRS and CDR2 YFSETQ. This CDR3 contains 16 residues. CDR3 region: CASSSDPGTVSYEQYF. As DNA, the CDR3 is TGCGCCAGCAGCTCGGATCCCGGGACAGTAAGCTACGAGCAGTACTTC.

The chain has TRBV3-1 and TRBJ2-1; D perhaps matches TRBD2 (5 bases). Looked up from germline, CDR1 is LGHDT and CDR2 is YNNKEL (reference sequence). Between the trimmed V and J ends, which lost 5 bases and 0 bases, there was a span of 14 bases. The CDR3 totals 16 residues. The CDR3 DNA follows: TGTGCCAGCAGCTCCGGGATCCTGACCTCCTACAATGAGCAGTTCTTC. Translated: CASSSGILTSYNEQFF.